The entry below gives a single TCR beta chain sequence along with its context. Its antigen is currently not known. No per-base quality is available; no much larger clone lies one base away. These data are taken from a study of OX40 agonist ivuxolimab in advanced cancers. With regard to the full study: Ivuxolimab was a fully human IgG2 agonistic monoclonal antibody targeting the costimulatory receptor OX40 (CD134). Prior anti-PD-1, anti-PD-L1 or anti-CTLA-4 therapy was permitted, and about 40% of dose-escalation patients had received checkpoint inhibitors. A male proportion of 75% to 85% and a mean age of approximately 55 years, ranging from 23 to 79, were recorded for the dose-escalation cohort. Among the roughly 52 dose-escalation patients, approximately 20 had hepatocellular carcinoma, 15 or so melanoma, 9 renal cell carcinoma and 9 head and neck cancer. Partial responses occurred in three dose-escalation patients: two with cutaneous melanoma and one with hepatocellular carcinoma. Intravenous ivuxolimab was administered to patients every 2 weeks at six dose levels: 0.01, 0.1, 0.3, 1.5, 3 and 10 mg/kg. The monotherapy dose-escalation portion (N of about 50 patients) of the phase I ivuxolimab trial is reported in the paper. The point of sequencing TCRbeta in the periphery was to test whether ivuxolimab changed TCR sequence diversity and drove clonal T-cell expansion. What the authors observed across the whole study: Antigen specificity was not determined for the clonally expanded peripheral T cells. Low levels of normalized T-cell clonal expansion were also seen in some patients who did not respond. Partial responders in the 0.1-3.0 mg/kg groups had among the lowest normalized peripheral clonal expansion, especially among CD8+ T cells. After ivuxolimab, CD8+ T cells had more expanded clones than CD4+ T cells on average. At doses of 0.1 to 3.0 mg/kg, clonal expansion of both CD4+ and CD8+ T cells in blood was seen between baseline and week 6.

Patients with a history of autoimmune disease or receiving systemic immunosuppression were excluded from the trial. Peripheral blood for TCR sequencing was collected from all dose cohorts at baseline, on cycle 4 day 1, and on cycle 7 day 1. The samples were taken from a phase I, first-in-human, multicenter, open-label dose-escalation trial of ivuxolimab. Adults with locally advanced or metastatic melanoma, renal cell, hepatocellular, or head and neck squamous cell carcinoma were enrolled in the trial. Before TCR sequencing, CD4+ T cells and CD8+ T cells from peripheral blood were sorted into separate populations. The CDR3 covers 14 residues, taking in both the cysteine and the phenylalanine. Of the read, only the CDR3 DNA is kept; its 42 bases are in frame from base 1. Unmatched junction bases come to 9, with V trimmed by 8 bases and J by 7 bases. Taken from the germline V gene, the CDR1 and CDR2 loops are MNHNS and SASEGT.

For sequencing of the TCRbeta CDR3 region, genomic DNA was extracted from the sorted cells. The immunoSEQ Assay was used to sequence the TCRbeta CDR3 regions. TCRdb re-hosts the immuneACCESS table, in-frame sequences only. Its copies lack some clones; in the studies checked, an unresolved V gene accounts for under half of them, and the cause for the rest is not known. Here the sample has about 70,000 clones; around 88% occur a single time. The ten largest clonotypes hold about 2.2% of the sample. The chain is encoded by TRBV6-1 joined to TRBJ2-2; TRBD1 lines up with 8 middle nucleotides. This sequence originates from an adult with an advanced solid tumor such as melanoma, head and neck, liver or kidney cancer. The sample consisted of CD4+ or CD8+ T cells sorted from blood, taken in a trial of the OX40 agonist ivuxolimab. Here the CDR3 is given as CASRQGIDIGELFF. The sequenced DNA is TGTGCCAGCCGACAGGGGATCGACATCGGGGAGCTGTTTTTT.